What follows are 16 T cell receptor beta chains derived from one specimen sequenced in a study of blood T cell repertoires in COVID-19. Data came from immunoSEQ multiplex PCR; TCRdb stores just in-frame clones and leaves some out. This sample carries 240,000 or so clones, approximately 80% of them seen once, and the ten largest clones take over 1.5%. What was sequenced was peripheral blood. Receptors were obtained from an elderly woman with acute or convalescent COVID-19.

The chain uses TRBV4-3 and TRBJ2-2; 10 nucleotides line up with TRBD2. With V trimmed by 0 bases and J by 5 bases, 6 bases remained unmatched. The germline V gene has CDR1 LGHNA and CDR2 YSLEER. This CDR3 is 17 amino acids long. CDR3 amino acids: CASSQDILAGPTGELFF. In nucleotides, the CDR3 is TGCGCCAGCAGCCAAGATATACTAGCGGGGCCAACCGGGGAGCTGTTTTTT.

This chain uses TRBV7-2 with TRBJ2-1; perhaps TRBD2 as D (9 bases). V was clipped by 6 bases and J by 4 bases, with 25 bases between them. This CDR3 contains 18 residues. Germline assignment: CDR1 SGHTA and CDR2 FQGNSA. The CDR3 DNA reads TGTGCCAGCAGTCTACAGGGGGACTGGCTAGCGGGGTACAATGAGCAGTTCTTC. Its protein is CASSLQGDWLAGYNEQFF.

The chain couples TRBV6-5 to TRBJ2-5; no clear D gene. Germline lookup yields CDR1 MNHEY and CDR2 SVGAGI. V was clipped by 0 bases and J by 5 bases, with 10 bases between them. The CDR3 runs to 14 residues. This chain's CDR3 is CASSYSTWAETQYF. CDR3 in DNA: TGTGCCAGCAGTTACTCGACCTGGGCCGAGACCCAGTACTTC.

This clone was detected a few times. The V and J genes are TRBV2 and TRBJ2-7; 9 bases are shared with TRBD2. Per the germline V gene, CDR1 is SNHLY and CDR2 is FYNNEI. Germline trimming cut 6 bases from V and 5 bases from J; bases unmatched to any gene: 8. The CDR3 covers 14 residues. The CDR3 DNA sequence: TGTGCCAGCAGGTTCATAGCGGGAGCCGACGAGCAGTACTTC. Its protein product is CASRFIAGADEQYF.

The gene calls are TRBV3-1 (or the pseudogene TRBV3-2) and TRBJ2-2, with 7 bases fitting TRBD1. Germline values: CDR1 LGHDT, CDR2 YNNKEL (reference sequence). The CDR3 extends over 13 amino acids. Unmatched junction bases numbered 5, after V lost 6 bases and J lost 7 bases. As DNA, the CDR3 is TGTGCCAGCAGTGACAGGGCTGTCGGGGAGCTGTTTTTT. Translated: CASSDRAVGELFF.

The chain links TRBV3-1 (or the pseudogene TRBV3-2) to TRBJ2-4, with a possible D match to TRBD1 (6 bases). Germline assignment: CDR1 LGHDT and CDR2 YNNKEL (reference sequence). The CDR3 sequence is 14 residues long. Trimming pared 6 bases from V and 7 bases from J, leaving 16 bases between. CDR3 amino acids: CASSQQGTSNIQYF. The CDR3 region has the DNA TGTGCCAGCAGTCAACAGGGAACATCGAACATTCAGTACTTC.

DNA for the CDR3: TGTGCCAGTCATCCGGGACAGGGTAATCAGCCCCAGCATTTT. This codes for CASHPGQGNQPQHF. The genes are TRBV19 and TRBJ1-5; 9 nucleotides match TRBD1. The CDR3 consists of 14 residues. Trimming took 8 bases from V and 4 from J; bases not matched to a gene: 6. Per the germline V gene, CDR1 is LNHDA and CDR2 is SQIVND (reference sequence).

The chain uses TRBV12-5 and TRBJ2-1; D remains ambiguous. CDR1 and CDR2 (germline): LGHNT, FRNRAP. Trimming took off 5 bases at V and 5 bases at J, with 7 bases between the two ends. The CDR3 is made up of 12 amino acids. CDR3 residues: CASGILNNEQFF. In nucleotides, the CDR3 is TGTGCTAGTGGTATTCTTAACAATGAGCAGTTCTTC.

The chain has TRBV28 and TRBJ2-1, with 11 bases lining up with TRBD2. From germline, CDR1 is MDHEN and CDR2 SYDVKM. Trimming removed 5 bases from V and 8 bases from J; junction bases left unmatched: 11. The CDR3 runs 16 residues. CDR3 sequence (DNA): TGTGCCAGCAGTCCGACTAGCGGGGCAGTGAGTTATGAGCAGTTCTTC. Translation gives CASSPTSGAVSYEQFF.

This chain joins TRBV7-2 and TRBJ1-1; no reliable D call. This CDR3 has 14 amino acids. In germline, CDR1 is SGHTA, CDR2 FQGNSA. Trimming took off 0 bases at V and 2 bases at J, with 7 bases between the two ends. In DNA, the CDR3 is TGTGCCAGCAGCTTAGCGGCCACCAACACTGAAGCTTTCTTT. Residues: CASSLAATNTEAFF. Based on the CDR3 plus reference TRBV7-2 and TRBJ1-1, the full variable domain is GAGVSQSPSNKVTEKGKDVELRCDPISGHTALYWYRQSLGQGLEFLIYFQGNSAPDKSGLPSDRFSAERTGGSVSTLTIQRTQQEDSAVYLCASSLAATNTEAFFGQGTRLTVV.

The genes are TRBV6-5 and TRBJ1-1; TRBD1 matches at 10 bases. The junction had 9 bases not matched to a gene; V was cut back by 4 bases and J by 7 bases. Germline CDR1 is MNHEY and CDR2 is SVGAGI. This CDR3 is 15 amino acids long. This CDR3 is CASSFDRGQIGEAFF. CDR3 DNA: TGTGCCAGCAGTTTCGACAGGGGGCAGATTGGTGAAGCTTTCTTT.

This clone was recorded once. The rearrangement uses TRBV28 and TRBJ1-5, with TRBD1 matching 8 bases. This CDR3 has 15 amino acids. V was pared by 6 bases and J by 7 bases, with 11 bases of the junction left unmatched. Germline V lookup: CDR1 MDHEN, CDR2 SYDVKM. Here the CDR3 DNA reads TGTGCCAGCAGCCTCGGACAGGGAAGGGGGCAGCCCCAGCATTTT. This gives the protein CASSLGQGRGQPQHF.

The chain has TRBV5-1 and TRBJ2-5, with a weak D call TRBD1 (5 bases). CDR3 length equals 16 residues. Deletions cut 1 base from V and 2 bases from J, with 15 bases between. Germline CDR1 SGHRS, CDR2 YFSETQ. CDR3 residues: CASSLRVGQIQETQYF. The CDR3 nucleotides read TGCGCCAGCAGCTTGCGGGTGGGGCAGATACAAGAGACCCAGTACTTC.

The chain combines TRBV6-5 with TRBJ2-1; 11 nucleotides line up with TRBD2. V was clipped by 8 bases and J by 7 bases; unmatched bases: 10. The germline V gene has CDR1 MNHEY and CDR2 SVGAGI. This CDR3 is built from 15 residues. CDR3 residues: CASGETSGRTNEQFF. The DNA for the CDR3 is TGTGCCAGCGGCGAAACTAGCGGGAGAACAAATGAGCAGTTCTTC.

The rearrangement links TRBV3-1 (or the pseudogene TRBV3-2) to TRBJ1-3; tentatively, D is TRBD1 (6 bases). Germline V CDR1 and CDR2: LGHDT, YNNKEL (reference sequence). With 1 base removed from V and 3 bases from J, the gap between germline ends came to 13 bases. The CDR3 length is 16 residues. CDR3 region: CASSQGGGIGGNTIYF. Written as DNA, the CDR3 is TGTGCCAGCAGCCAAGGAGGGGGAATCGGTGGAAACACCATATATTTT.

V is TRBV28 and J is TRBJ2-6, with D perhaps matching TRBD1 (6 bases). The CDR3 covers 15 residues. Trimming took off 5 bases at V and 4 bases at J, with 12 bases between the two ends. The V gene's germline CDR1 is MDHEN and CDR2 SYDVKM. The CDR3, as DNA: TGTGCCAGCAGTAACACAGGGTCGGGGGCCAACGTCCTGACTTTC. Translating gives CASSNTGSGANVLTF.